Following are 8 T cell receptor beta chains from one sample sequenced in a study of blood T cell repertoires in COVID-19 (dated by TCRdb to 2019 to 2021). Receptor amplification or capture employed the immunoSEQ multiplex PCR assay. The clones in this table, taken by TCRdb from immuneACCESS, are in-frame only. Not every clone is retained; where verified, under half of the shortfall comes from an unresolved V gene, and the cause of the rest is unknown. The sample table holds more than 200,000 clones, of which approximately 90% were seen once. Around 6.3% of the sample is taken by the ten largest. The sequenced sample consisted of peripheral blood. The receptor source for this set is a woman younger than 45 with COVID-19, enrolled during active disease.

This clone has just one count. The CDR3 here is CASSTKGPEDANEKLFF. The CDR3 DNA follows: TGTGCCAGCAGCACGAAGGGGCCTGAGGACGCCAACGAAAAACTGTTTTTT. The rearrangement joins TRBV7-9 to TRBJ1-4; D is possibly TRBD1 (5 bases). Trimming removed 5 bases at V and 8 bases at J, with 24 bases between. The CDR3 has 17 amino acids. Germline V gene sequence: CDR1 SEHNR, CDR2 FQNEAQ (reference sequence).

This chain connects TRBV18 to TRBJ2-7; 9 bases are shared with TRBD2. CDR1 is KGHSH and CDR2 is LQKENI in the germline V gene. V lost 3 bases to trimming and J lost 0 bases; unmatched junction nucleotides: 9. The CDR3 totals 17 residues. CDR3 in amino acids: CASSPGVGSGSSYEQYV. CDR3 bases: TGTGCCAGCTCACCGGGAGTGGGTAGCGGGAGCTCCTACGAGCAGTACGTC.

The CDR3 DNA sequence: TGCGCCAGCAGCTTGGACAGCAGAGCTAACTATGGCTACACCTTC. It specifies CASSLDSRANYGYTF. This sequence joins TRBV5-1 and TRBJ1-2; D gene uncertain. The germline V gene has CDR1 SGHRS and CDR2 YFSETQ. This CDR3 is 15 amino acids long. The germline V and J ends were trimmed by 0 bases and 0 bases, with 9 bases remaining between them.

In its sample, this clone was seen a few times. V and J are TRBV27 and TRBJ2-3; D is perhaps TRBD2 (5 bases). This CDR3 region has 11 residues. Germline CDR1 and CDR2: MNHEY and SMNVEV (reference sequence). The ends were cut back, 5 bases at V and 6 bases at J, with 6 bases in the middle. CDR3 coding DNA: TGTGCCAGCAGTACGGGGGATACGCAGTATTTT. Translated, it gives CASSTGDTQYF.

This chain joins TRBV11-3 and TRBJ2-1; D is perhaps TRBD1 (5 bases). CDR3 length: 14 amino acids. From germline, CDR1 is SGHNT and CDR2 YENEEA. V lost 8 bases to trimming and J lost 2 bases, with 13 bases between them. The CDR3 protein is CASQGSRTYNEQFF. CDR3 sequence (DNA): TGTGCCAGCCAGGGATCTAGGACCTACAATGAGCAGTTCTTC.

V gene TRBV7-6 combines with J gene TRBJ1-1; the match to TRBD1 covers 7 bases. With 3 bases clipped from V and 5 bases from J, the junction kept 9 bases outside the gene matches. The CDR3 is made up of 15 amino acids. Germline V gene data show CDR1 as SGHVS and CDR2 as FNYEAQ. The CDR3 loop is CASSFATGTVTEAFF. The DNA of the CDR3 is TGTGCCAGCAGCTTCGCCACCGGGACAGTAACTGAAGCTTTCTTT.

This chain joins TRBV18 and TRBJ2-2; 8 nucleotides agree with TRBD1. The CDR3 is made up of 19 amino acids. In germline, CDR1 is KGHSH, CDR2 LQKENI. V lost 0 bases to trimming and J lost 8 bases; unmatched junction nucleotides: 17. DNA of the CDR3: TGTGCCAGCTCACCACCGCTCGGGGGACAGGTTCTTAACAGGGGGGAGCTGTTTTTT. Translation gives CASSPPLGGQVLNRGELFF.

Here the CDR3 reads CASSFFGLNSPLHF. The CDR3 DNA reads as TGCGCCAGCAGCTTTTTCGGACTGAATTCACCCCTCCACTTT. V gene TRBV5-1 combines with J gene TRBJ1-6; D unclear. V was pared by 2 bases and J by 7 bases, with 10 bases between. The germline CDR1 and CDR2 sequences are SGHRS and YFSETQ. CDR3 length equals 14 residues. Drawing the rest from reference TRBV5-1 and TRBJ1-6, the complete variable domain is KAGVTQTPRYLIKTRGQQVTLSCSPISGHRSVSWYQQTPGQGLQFLFEYFSETQRNKGNFPGRFSGRQFSNSRSEMNVSTLELGDSALYLCASSFFGLNSPLHFGNGTRLTVT.